This TCR beta chain was sequenced for a study of T cells in Graves' hyperthyroidism and ophthalmopathy. General study findings and limits: Ophthalmopathy got predicted by the model a median roughly six months before its onset.

Regions amplified from RNA transcripts were the TCR beta CDR3 regions. During a first-round RT-PCR of the TCR CDR3, the HTBI primer set was used. MiXCR was run by TCRdb on the multiplex PCR reads, yielding one entry per CDR3 protein. In the table there are over 250,000 distinct CDR3 sequences, around 20% of which are singletons. Germline CDR1 and CDR2: LNHNV and YYDKDF (reference sequence). CDR3 length: 14 amino acids. V lost 0 bases, J lost 3 bases, and 8 bases lay in between. The study excluded patients with uncontrolled infection, other autoimmune disease, pregnancy or lactation. In its sample, this clonotype was seen many times. Its target is unknown.

The source of this sequence is a man aged 30-40 years with Graves' ophthalmopathy. The genes are TRBV15 and TRBJ1-1, with TRBD1 as a possible D gene (6 bases). Input material: blood. The CDR3, as DNA: TGTGCCACCAGCAGAGATACAGGGTACACTGAAGCTTTCTTT. It encodes CATSRDTGYTEAFF.